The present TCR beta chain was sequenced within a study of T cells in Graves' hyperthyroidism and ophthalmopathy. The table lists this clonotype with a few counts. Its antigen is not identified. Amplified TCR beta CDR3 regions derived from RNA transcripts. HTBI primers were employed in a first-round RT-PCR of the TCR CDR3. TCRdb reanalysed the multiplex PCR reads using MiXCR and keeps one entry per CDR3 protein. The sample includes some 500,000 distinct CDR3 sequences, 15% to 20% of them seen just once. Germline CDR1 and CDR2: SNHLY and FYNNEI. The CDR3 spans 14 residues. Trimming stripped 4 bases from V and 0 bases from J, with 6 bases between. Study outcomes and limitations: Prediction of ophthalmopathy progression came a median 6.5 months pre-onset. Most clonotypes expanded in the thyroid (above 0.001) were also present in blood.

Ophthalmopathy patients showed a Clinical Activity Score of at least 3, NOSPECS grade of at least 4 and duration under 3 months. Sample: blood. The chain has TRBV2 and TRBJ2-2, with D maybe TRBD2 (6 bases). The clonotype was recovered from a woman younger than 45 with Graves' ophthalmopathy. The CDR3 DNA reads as TGTGCCAGCAGTGGGACTACGAACACCGGGGAGCTGTTTTTT. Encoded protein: CASSGTTNTGELFF.